Below, 5 T cell receptor beta chains from the same sample are listed, as sequenced in a study of identical twins. Each CDR3 protein gets one entry after TCRdb re-called the 5' RACE reads with MiXCR. The profile covers 1.5 million to 2 million distinct CDR3 sequences, with 25% to 35% appearing a single time and about 0.27% taken by the ten largest. The sequenced sample was cord blood. The origin of the receptors is a newborn girl in good health.

This clonotype was counted between two and nine times. The chain has TRBV4-2 and TRBJ2-7; TRBD2 agrees at 8 bases. Germline CDR1 reads LGHNA; CDR2 reads YNFKEQ. The CDR3 runs to 19 residues. Trimming removed 1 base from V and 7 bases from J; junction bases left unmatched: 21. The CDR3 reads CASSQAPGLALGETPEQYF. CDR3 coding DNA: TGTGCCAGCAGCCAAGCCCCCGGACTAGCACTAGGGGAGACCCCGGAGCAGTACTTC.

The chain combines TRBV2 with TRBJ2-1; D perhaps matches TRBD1 (5 bases). This CDR3 contains 15 residues. Germline assignment: CDR1 SNHLY and CDR2 FYNNEI. V lost 2 bases, J lost 3 bases, and 11 bases lay in between. In DNA, the CDR3 is TGTGCCAGCAGTGAACACAGGCGGTACTACAATGAGCAGTTCTTC. Protein: CASSEHRRYYNEQFF.

The chain combines TRBV2 with TRBJ1-1; the D is unclear. The germline gives CDR1 SNHLY, CDR2 FYNNEI. V lost 3 bases and J 4 bases, leaving 6 bases between the germline ends. This CDR3 has 12 amino acids. CDR3 sequence: CASSERVTEAFF. CDR3 nucleotides: TGTGCCAGCAGTGAGAGGGTCACTGAAGCTTTCTTT.

V and J are TRBV7-9 and TRBJ2-5; maybe TRBD2 (6 bases). V lost 0 bases and J 11 bases, leaving 34 bases between the germline ends. The CDR3 spans 20 residues. Germline-derived CDR1 and CDR2 are SEHNR and FQNEAQ (reference sequence). This CDR3 is CASSLANPHATRTSYNEQYF. The CDR3 DNA sequence: TGTGCCAGCAGCTTAGCCAACCCCCATGCGACTAGAACCTCCTACAATGAGCAGTACTTC.

This chain uses TRBV6-5 with TRBJ1-5; no definite D call. Germline V gene lookup returns CDR1 MNHEY and CDR2 SVGAGI. Trimming removed 1 base from V and 3 bases from J, with 10 bases in between. CDR3 length equals 15 residues. For the CDR3, the DNA is TGTGCCAGCAGTTACTTTAGGGCCCCCAATCAGCCCCAGCATTTT. This gives the protein CASSYFRAPNQPQHF.